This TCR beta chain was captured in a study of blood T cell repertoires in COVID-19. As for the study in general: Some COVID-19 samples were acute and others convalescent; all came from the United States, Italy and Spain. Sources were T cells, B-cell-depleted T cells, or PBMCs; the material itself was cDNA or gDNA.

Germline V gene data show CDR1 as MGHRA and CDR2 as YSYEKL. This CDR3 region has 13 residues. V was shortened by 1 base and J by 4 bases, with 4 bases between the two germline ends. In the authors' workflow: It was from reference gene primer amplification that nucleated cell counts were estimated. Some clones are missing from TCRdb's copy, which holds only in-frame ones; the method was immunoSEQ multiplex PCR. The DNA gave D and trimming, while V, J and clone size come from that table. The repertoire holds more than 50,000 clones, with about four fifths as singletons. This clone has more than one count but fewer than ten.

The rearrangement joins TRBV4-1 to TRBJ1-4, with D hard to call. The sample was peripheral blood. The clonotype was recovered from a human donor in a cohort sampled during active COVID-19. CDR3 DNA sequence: TGCGCCAGCAGCCAAGGCGGTAATGAAAAACTGTTTTTT. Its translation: CASSQGGNEKLFF.